A few counts support the clone carrying this T cell receptor (beta chain). This entry comes from a study of blood T cell repertoires in COVID-19. At the level of the study: Acute-phase and convalescent COVID-19 samples originated in the United States, Italy and Spain. T cells, B-cell-depleted T cells, or PBMCs supplied cDNA or gDNA.

In the authors' methods: Using reference gene primer amplification, nucleated cell counts were estimated. Clones were read by immunoSEQ multiplex PCR, and TCRdb kept only the in-frame ones, dropping some. Clone size and the V and J calls come from that table; the DNA yielded D and trimming. The sample contains about 190,000 clones, about four fifths of which appear only once. The sequenced material came from peripheral blood. This receptor was obtained from a woman in her thirties or forties with acute or convalescent COVID-19.

The CDR3: CASTKTGSNQPQHF. The CDR3 coding sequence is TGTGCCAGCACTAAGACAGGAAGCAATCAGCCCCAGCATTTT. This chain uses TRBV2 with TRBJ1-5; TRBD1 is a possible D gene (6 bases). Germline CDR1 SNHLY, CDR2 FYNNEI. The V gene lost 7 bases and the J gene lost 1 base, with 11 bases spanning the gap. This CDR3 is 14 amino acids long. Full variable domain (remainder filled in from reference TRBV2 and TRBJ1-5): EPEVTQTPSHQVTQMGQEVILRCVPISNHLYFYWYRQILGQKVEFLVSFYNNEISEKSEIFDDQFSVERPDGSNFTLKIRSTKLEDSAMYFCASTKTGSNQPQHFGDGTRLSIL.